This is a list of T cell receptor beta chains from one sample in a study of blood T cell repertoires in COVID-19. Sequencing was performed with immunoSEQ multiplex PCR; in TCRdb, only in-frame clones are kept and a portion is missing. This repertoire shows 150,000 to 200,000 clones, roughly 90% found once; its top ten account for about 8.8%. Sequenced: PBMCs or T cells enriched from blood (not recorded which). All receptors derive from a woman aged 18-29 years who had recovered from COVID-19. CDR3s leave out the opening cysteine and the closing phenylalanine or tryptophan. Fields, in order: J gene, V gene, CDR3 protein.

j_call: TRBJ2-7; v_call: TRBV24-1; cdr3_aa: ATSDQWGDSLYEQY
j_call: TRBJ1-4; v_call: TRBV29-1; cdr3_aa: SVEGTGGEKLF
j_call: TRBJ2-5; v_call: TRBV5-1; cdr3_aa: ASSYGRRGQETQY
j_call: TRBJ2-7; v_call: TRBV5-1; cdr3_aa: ASSLGQGGEQY
j_call: TRBJ1-4; v_call: TRBV6-5; cdr3_aa: ASSTSEKLF
j_call: TRBJ1-6; v_call: TRBV3-1/TRBV3-2; cdr3_aa: ASSQDTQRYSPLH
j_call: TRBJ2-7; v_call: TRBV7-9; cdr3_aa: ASSLSRGQHNEQY
j_call: TRBJ1-5; v_call: TRBV27; cdr3_aa: ASSWGGNQPQH
j_call: TRBJ1-1; v_call: TRBV19; cdr3_aa: ASSDYSQNTEAF
j_call: TRBJ1-6; v_call: TRBV27; cdr3_aa: ASSHDRGSPLH
j_call: TRBJ1-6; v_call: TRBV18; cdr3_aa: ASSPLRGLMNNSPLH
j_call: TRBJ2-5; v_call: TRBV24-1; cdr3_aa: ATSDIAGVGGETQY
j_call: TRBJ1-4; v_call: TRBV27; cdr3_aa: ASSLSGQGETNEKLF
j_call: TRBJ1-5; v_call: TRBV3-1/TRBV3-2; cdr3_aa: ASSLQGALEPQH
j_call: TRBJ2-3; v_call: TRBV5-1; cdr3_aa: ASSLGGDTQY
j_call: TRBJ2-7; v_call: TRBV5-1; cdr3_aa: ASSLEGTGGSYEQY
j_call: TRBJ2-7; v_call: TRBV10-2; cdr3_aa: ATQWRGGHEQY
j_call: TRBJ2-7; v_call: TRBV27; cdr3_aa: ASSLGGAPSYEQY
j_call: TRBJ2-1; v_call: TRBV4-1; cdr3_aa: ASSQVGVDNEQF
j_call: TRBJ1-2; v_call: TRBV6-1; cdr3_aa: ASSDYPTGGNYGYT
j_call: TRBJ1-1; v_call: TRBV12-5; cdr3_aa: ASGLAQGESAEAF
j_call: TRBJ1-4; v_call: TRBV15; cdr3_aa: ATSKGGRDEKLF
j_call: TRBJ1-5; v_call: TRBV30; cdr3_aa: AWSGQSNQPQH
j_call: TRBJ1-1; v_call: TRBV5-1; cdr3_aa: ASSLGGNTEAF
j_call: TRBJ2-7; v_call: TRBV6-5; cdr3_aa: ASSSTRGGEQY
j_call: TRBJ1-4; v_call: TRBV15; cdr3_aa: ATSSAGEKEKLF
j_call: TRBJ1-2; v_call: TRBV11-2; cdr3_aa: ASSLGGTNYGYT
j_call: TRBJ2-1; v_call: TRBV7-9; cdr3_aa: ASSFTDRASEQF